The 18 T cell receptor beta chains below all came from one sample that was sequenced in a study of blood T cells in healthy people across ages. It was with a sample-barcoded 5' primer and a J-beta primer mix that a second PCR of about 6 to 12 cycles was run. One entry per CDR3 protein, called by TCRdb with MiXCR from the 5' RACE reads. The profile shows approximately 320,000 distinct CDR3 sequences, 25% to 30% of them singletons. The sequenced sample was blood. These receptors all come from a woman aged 70 to 79 in good health.

This chain connects TRBV11-2 to TRBJ1-2; D uncertain. The V end lost 1 base, the J end lost 4 bases, and 13 bases lay between the germline ends. This CDR3 has 15 amino acids. Germline CDR1 reads SGHAT; CDR2 reads FQNNGV. The CDR3 reads CASSLGPGRSYGYTF. DNA of the CDR3: TGTGCCAGCAGCTTAGGCCCGGGAAGGAGCTATGGCTACACCTTC.

The chain recombines TRBV6-1 with TRBJ2-3; D may be TRBD2 (7 bases). V was shortened by 2 bases and J by 4 bases, with 13 bases between the two germline ends. The CDR3 consists of 15 residues. From germline, CDR1 is MNHNS and CDR2 SASEGT. This CDR3 reads CASSEWGGGADTQYF. In DNA, the CDR3 is TGTGCCAGCAGTGAATGGGGAGGGGGGGCAGATACGCAGTATTTT.

This sequence joins TRBV5-1 and TRBJ1-5; D gene ambiguous. CDR3 length: 15 residues. Germline-derived CDR1 and CDR2 are SGHRS and YFSETQ. Trimming shortened V by 0 bases and J by 6 bases, and 13 bases separated the two germline ends. CDR3 region: CASSLGGLYGQPQHF. The CDR3, as DNA: TGCGCCAGCAGCTTGGGAGGGCTTTACGGTCAGCCCCAGCATTTT.

The J gene is TRBJ2-6, the V gene TRBV3-1; D is perhaps TRBD1 (5 bases). The CDR3 loop spans 16 amino acids. V was clipped by 1 base and J by 2 bases, with 9 bases between them. From germline, CDR1 is LGHDT and CDR2 YNNKEL (reference sequence). The DNA of the CDR3 is TGTGCCAGCAGCCAAGGAATGGACACTGGGGCCAACGTCCTGACTTTC. This translates into CASSQGMDTGANVLTF.

This chain joins TRBV5-1 and TRBJ2-7, with 11 bases that match TRBD2. Germline CDR1 and CDR2: SGHRS and YFSETQ. V shed 0 bases and J 7 bases; nucleotides not matched to a gene: 6. This CDR3 contains 15 residues. CDR3 DNA sequence: TGCGCCAGCAGCTTGGGCTCTAGCGGGGGGTATGAGCAGTACTTC. It is translated as CASSLGSSGGYEQYF.

In this sample, this clonotype turned up a few times. The gene calls are TRBV7-2 and TRBJ2-2; the D is unclear. Germline V CDR1 and CDR2: SGHTA, FQGNSA. The ends were cut back, 8 bases at V and 2 bases at J, with 12 bases in the middle. CDR3 length: 14 residues. The CDR3, as DNA: TGTGCCAGCTCTAATGGGGTTAACACCGGGGAGCTGTTTTTT. This sequence encodes CASSNGVNTGELFF.

This clonotype was recorded a few times. The CDR3 bases are TGTGCCAGCAGCCAAGACAGGGGTGCAACTAATGAAAAACTGTTTTTT. Translation: CASSQDRGATNEKLFF. The chain uses TRBV11-2 and TRBJ1-4; 8 nucleotides line up with TRBD1. The CDR3 is 16 amino acids. Trimming at V came to 5 bases and at J to 0 bases, leaving 5 bases not matched to a gene. Looked up from germline, CDR1 is SGHAT and CDR2 is FQNNGV.

On this clonotype: The germline gene is not matched at one end of the junction; a read error may be the cause. The CDR3 DNA is TGCAGTGCCCCGTTAGCGGGAGTCTACAAGCAGTACTTC. This translates into CSAPLAGVYKQYF. The gene calls are TRBV20-1 and TRBJ2-7; TRBD2 agrees at 9 bases. The germline V gene has CDR1 DFQATT and CDR2 SNEGSKA (reference sequence). The length of the CDR3 is 13 residues.

This clonotype was observed a few times. The V and J genes are TRBV7-9 and TRBJ2-1; a possible D gene is TRBD1 (5 bases). CDR1 and CDR2 (germline): SEHNR, FQNEAQ (reference sequence). Trimming took 8 bases from V and 6 from J, leaving 11 bases between them. The CDR3 loop spans 12 amino acids. The CDR3 DNA sequence: TGTGCCAGCTGCTCAGGGCCCAATGAGCAGTTCTTC. Translation: CASCSGPNEQFF.

A word on this clonotype: It is likely a read error, because the conserved phenylalanine at the end of the CDR3 is missing. The rearrangement uses TRBV6-1 and TRBJ1-4; D not resolved. V was pared by 6 bases and J by 4 bases, with 15 bases between. The CDR3 is 15 amino acids. CDR1 is MNHNS and CDR2 is SASEGT in the germline V gene. CDR3 nucleotides: TGTGCCAGCAGCCCGACCGCGGCCTTTAATGAAAAACTGTTTTCT. Residues: CASSPTAAFNEKLFS.

The chain joins TRBV20-1 to TRBJ1-4; TRBD1 matches at 9 bases. V was pared by 3 bases and J by 8 bases, with 4 bases of the junction left unmatched. Germline V lookup: CDR1 DFQATT, CDR2 SNEGSKA (reference sequence). The length of the CDR3 is 13 residues. This chain's CDR3 is CSASGDREEKLFF. CDR3 coding DNA: TGCAGTGCTAGTGGGGACAGGGAAGAAAAACTGTTTTTT.

In this sample, this clonotype turned up many times. The V call is TRBV7-2, the J call TRBJ2-2; D not certain. V shed 2 bases and J shed 2 bases, with 12 bases lying between them. Per germline, CDR1 SGHTA and CDR2 FQGNSA. The CDR3 sequence is 16 residues long. The CDR3 sequence: CASSLQGLANTGELFF. For the CDR3, the DNA is TGTGCCAGCAGCTTACAAGGTCTGGCCAACACCGGGGAGCTGTTTTTT.

This clonotype was seen a few times. J is TRBJ2-7 and V is TRBV2; D is uncertain. CDR1 and CDR2 from the germline V gene are SNHLY and FYNNEI. The CDR3 loop spans 13 amino acids. V shed 4 bases and J shed 5 bases, with 12 bases lying between them. This CDR3 is CASSAAGGDEQYF. In DNA, the CDR3 is TGTGCCAGCAGTGCGGCTGGTGGGGACGAGCAGTACTTC.

The chain carries TRBV20-1 and TRBJ1-1; D is unresolved. This CDR3 has 16 amino acids. V was trimmed by 0 bases and J by 2 bases, leaving 16 bases between them. Germline V gene data show CDR1 as DFQATT and CDR2 as SNEGSKA (reference sequence). The CDR3 region has the DNA TGCAGTGCTAGAGATTACCTGGAGCGGGGTAACACTGAAGCTTTCTTT. Its protein product is CSARDYLERGNTEAFF.

This rearrangement joins TRBV20-1 to TRBJ2-1; TRBD2 aligns across 7 bases. J gave up 0 bases and V 6 bases, and 5 bases lay outside the gene matches. Per germline, CDR1 DFQATT and CDR2 SNEGSKA (reference sequence). CDR3 length: 14 amino acids. DNA for the CDR3: TGCAGTGCACCTTCTAGCGGCTCCTACAATGAGCAGTTCTTC. It codes for CSAPSSGSYNEQFF.

The chain combines TRBV19 with TRBJ2-4, with 8 bases lining up with TRBD2. V shed 4 bases and J 6 bases; nucleotides not matched to a gene: 8. Germline CDR1 is LNHDA and CDR2 is SQIVND (reference sequence). CDR3 length: 15 amino acids. The CDR3 sequence: CASSKFSGSLNIQYF. The CDR3 region has the DNA TGTGCCAGTAGTAAGTTCAGCGGGAGTTTAAACATTCAGTACTTC.

Only a few counts were recorded for this clonotype. The chain is built from TRBV29-1 and TRBJ2-7; D ambiguous. Germline assignment: CDR1 SQVTM and CDR2 ANQGSEA. Trimming cost V 7 bases and J 0 bases, with 10 bases left between them. CDR3 length equals 12 residues. The CDR3 region has the DNA TGCAGCGCCAAAGACAACTCCTACGAGCAGTACTTC. Protein product: CSAKDNSYEQYF.

This sequence joins TRBV10-3 and TRBJ1-2; 7 nucleotides line up with TRBD1. The CDR3 has 17 residues. CDR1 and CDR2 (germline): ENHRY, SYGVKD. With V trimmed by 0 bases and J by 7 bases, 14 bases remained unmatched. The CDR3 sequence: CAISESLGPGTVAGYTF. The CDR3 region has the DNA TGTGCCATCAGTGAGTCCTTAGGACCCGGGACAGTGGCTGGCTACACCTTC.